This T cell receptor beta chain was sequenced during a study of blood T cell repertoires in COVID-19. The overall study: Donors in the United States, Italy and Spain gave samples during acute or convalescent COVID-19.

Generated by immunoSEQ multiplex PCR, the TCRdb table keeps only in-frame clones and is missing some. The sample holds 170,000 or so clones, around 87% seen once. From germline, CDR1 is MNHEY and CDR2 SVGEGT. The V segment lost 2 bases and the J segment 9 bases; nucleotides outside the gene matches: 5. The CDR3 loop spans 14 amino acids. The TCR was taken from a man in his sixties with COVID-19, enrolled during active disease. The V call is TRBV6-2 or TRBV6-3, the J call TRBJ2-1; TRBD2 matches at 9 bases. Sequencing was performed on peripheral blood. CDR3 bases: TGTGCCAGCAGTTACATAGCGGGGGTTTTTGAGCAGTTCTTC. It translates to CASSYIAGVFEQFF.